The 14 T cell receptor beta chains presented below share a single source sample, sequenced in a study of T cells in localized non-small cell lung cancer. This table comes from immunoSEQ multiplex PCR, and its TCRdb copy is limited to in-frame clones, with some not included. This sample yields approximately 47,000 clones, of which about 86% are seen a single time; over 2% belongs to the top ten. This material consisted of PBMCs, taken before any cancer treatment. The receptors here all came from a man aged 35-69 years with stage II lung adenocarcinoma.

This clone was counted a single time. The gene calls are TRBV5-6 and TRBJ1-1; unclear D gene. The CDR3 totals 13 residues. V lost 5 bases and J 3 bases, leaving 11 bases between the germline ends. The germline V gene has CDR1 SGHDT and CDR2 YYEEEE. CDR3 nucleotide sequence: TGTGCCAGCAGTCCCGGGTACTACACTGAAGCTTTCTTT. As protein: CASSPGYYTEAFF.

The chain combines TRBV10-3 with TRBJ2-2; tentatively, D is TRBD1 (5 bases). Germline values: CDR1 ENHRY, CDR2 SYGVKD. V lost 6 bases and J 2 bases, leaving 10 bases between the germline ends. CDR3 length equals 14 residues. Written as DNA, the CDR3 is TGTGCCATCAGATTGGACATTAACACCGGGGAGCTGTTTTTT. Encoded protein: CAIRLDINTGELFF.

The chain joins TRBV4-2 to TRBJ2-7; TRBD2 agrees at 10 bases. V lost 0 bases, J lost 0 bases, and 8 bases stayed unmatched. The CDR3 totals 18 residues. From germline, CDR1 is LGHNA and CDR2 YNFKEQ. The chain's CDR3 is CASSQERASGGISYEQYF. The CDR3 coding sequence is TGTGCCAGCAGCCAAGAACGGGCTAGCGGGGGAATCTCCTACGAGCAGTACTTC.

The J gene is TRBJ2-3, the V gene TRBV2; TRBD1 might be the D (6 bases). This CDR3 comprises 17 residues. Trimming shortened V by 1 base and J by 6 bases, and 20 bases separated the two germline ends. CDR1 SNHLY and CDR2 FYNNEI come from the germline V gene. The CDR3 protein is CASSEGQARNTGDTQYF. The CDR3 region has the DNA TGTGCCAGCAGTGAAGGACAGGCGCGGAACACGGGGGATACGCAGTATTTT.

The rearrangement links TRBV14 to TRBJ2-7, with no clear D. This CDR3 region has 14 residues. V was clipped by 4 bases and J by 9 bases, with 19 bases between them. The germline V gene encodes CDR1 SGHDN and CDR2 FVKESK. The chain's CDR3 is CASSPGTLRSRQYF. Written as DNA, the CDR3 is TGTGCCAGCAGCCCCGGAACGCTGCGCTCCAGGCAGTACTTC. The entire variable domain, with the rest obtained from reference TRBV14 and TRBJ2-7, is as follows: EAGVTQFPSHSVIEKGQTVTLRCDPISGHDNLYWYRRVMGKEIKFLLHFVKESKQDESGMPNNRFLAERTGGTYSTLKVQPAELEDSGVYFCASSPGTLRSRQYFGPGTRLTVT.

This chain's CDR3 is CASSLEGVENSPLHF. CDR3 DNA sequence: TGTGCCAGCAGCTTGGAGGGGGTTGAGAATTCACCCCTCCACTTT. The chain is built from TRBV5-5 and TRBJ1-6; tentative D call: TRBD1 (6 bases). The germline CDR1 and CDR2 sequences are SGHKS and YYEKEE (reference sequence). There are 15 residues in the CDR3. The germline V and J ends were trimmed by 0 bases and 7 bases, with 11 bases remaining between them.

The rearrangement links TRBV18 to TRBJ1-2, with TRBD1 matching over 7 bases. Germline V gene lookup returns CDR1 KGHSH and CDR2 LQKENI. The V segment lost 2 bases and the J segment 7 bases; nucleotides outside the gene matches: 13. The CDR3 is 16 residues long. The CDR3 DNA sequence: TGTGCCAGCTCACCAAGAGGAGACAGGGCCGTAGGTGGCTACACCTTC. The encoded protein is CASSPRGDRAVGGYTF.

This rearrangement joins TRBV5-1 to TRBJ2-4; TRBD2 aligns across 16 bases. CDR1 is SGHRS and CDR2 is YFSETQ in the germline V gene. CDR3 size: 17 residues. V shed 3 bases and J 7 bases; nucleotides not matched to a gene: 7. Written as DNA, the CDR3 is TGCGCCAGCAGCTCCGGGACTAGCGGGGGGGCGGGCAACATTCAGTACTTC. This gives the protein CASSSGTSGGAGNIQYF.

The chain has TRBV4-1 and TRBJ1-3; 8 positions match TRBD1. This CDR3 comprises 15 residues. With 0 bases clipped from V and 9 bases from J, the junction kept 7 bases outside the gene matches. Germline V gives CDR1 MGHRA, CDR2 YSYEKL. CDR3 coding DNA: TGCGCCAGCAGCCAAGAATTGGACAGGGAAAGCACCATATATTTT. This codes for CASSQELDRESTIYF.

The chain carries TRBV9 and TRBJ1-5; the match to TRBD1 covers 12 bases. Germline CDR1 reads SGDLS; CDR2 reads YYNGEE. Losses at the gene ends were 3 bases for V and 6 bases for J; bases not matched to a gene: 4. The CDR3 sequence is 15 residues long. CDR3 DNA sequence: TGTGCCAGCAGCGAGGGACAGGGGGCAGGTCAGCCCCAGCATTTT. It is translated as CASSEGQGAGQPQHF.

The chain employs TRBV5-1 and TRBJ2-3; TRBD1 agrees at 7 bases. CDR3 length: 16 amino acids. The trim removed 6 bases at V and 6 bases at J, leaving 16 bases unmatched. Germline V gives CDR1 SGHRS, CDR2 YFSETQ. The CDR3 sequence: CASTPLTLGQADTQYF. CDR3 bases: TGCGCCAGCACTCCCCTCACTCTTGGACAGGCGGATACGCAGTATTTT.

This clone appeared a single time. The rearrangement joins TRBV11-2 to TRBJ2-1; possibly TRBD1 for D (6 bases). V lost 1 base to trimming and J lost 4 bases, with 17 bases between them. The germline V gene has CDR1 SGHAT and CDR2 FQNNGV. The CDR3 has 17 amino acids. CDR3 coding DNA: TGTGCCAGCAGCTTAGCACCACAGGGTACGGGGTACAATGAGCAGTTCTTC. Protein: CASSLAPQGTGYNEQFF.

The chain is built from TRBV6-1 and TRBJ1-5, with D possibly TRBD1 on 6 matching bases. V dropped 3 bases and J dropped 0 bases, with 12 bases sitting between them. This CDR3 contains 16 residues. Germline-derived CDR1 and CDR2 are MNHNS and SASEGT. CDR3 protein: CASSDLTGYSNQPQHF. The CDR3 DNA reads TGTGCCAGCAGTGATCTTACAGGGTATAGCAATCAGCCCCAGCATTTT.

The CDR3 region has the DNA TGTGCCAGCAGGGGAACTGACAGCGGTTGTTTCTTT. This translates into CASRGTDSGCFF. This chain uses TRBV6-5 with TRBJ1-1, with TRBD1 as a possible D gene (5 bases). The ends were cut back, 6 bases at V and 13 bases at J, with 18 bases in the middle. The CDR3 runs to 12 residues. The V gene's germline CDR1 is MNHEY and CDR2 SVGAGI.